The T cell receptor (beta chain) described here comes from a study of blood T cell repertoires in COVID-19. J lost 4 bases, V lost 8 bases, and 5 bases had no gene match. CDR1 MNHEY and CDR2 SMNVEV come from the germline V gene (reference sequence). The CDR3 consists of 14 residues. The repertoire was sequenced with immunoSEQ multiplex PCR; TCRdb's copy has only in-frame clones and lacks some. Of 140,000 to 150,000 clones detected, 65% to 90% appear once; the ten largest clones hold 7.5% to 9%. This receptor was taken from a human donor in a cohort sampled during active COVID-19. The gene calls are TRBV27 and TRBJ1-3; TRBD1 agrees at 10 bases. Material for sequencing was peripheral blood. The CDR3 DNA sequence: TGTGCCAGCTCCCGGACAGGGGGGGGAAACACCATATATTTT. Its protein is CASSRTGGGNTIYF.